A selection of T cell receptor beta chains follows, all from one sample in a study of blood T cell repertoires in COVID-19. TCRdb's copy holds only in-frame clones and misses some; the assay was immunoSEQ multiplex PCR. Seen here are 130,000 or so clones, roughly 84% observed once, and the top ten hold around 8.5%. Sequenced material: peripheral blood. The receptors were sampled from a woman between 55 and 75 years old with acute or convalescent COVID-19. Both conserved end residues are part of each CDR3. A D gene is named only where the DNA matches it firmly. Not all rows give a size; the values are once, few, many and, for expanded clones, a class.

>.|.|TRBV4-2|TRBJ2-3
TGTGCCAGCAGCCAAGCTCCCGGGACTCCCCCCGATACGCAGTATTTT
CASSQAPGTPPDTQYF
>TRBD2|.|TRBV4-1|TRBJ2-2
TGCGCCAGCAGCCAACGAGGAACTAGCGGGGGGAACACCGGGGAGCTGTTTTTT
CASSQRGTSGGNTGELFF
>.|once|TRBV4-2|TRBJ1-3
TGTGCCAGCGGGGGGACGGTCGGAAACACCATATATTTT
CASGGTVGNTIYF
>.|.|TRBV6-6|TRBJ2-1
TGTGCCAGCAGTCAGCCTTTTGGCTCCTACAATGAGCAGTTCTTC
CASSQPFGSYNEQFF
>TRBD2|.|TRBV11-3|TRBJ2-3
TGTGCCAGCAGCTCGGGACTAGCGGGGAGCACAGATACGCAGTATTTT
CASSSGLAGSTDTQYF
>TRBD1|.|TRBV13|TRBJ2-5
TGTGCCAGCAGCGGAACACCACCGGGACAGGAATTAGACGAGACCCAGTACTTC
CASSGTPPGQELDETQYF
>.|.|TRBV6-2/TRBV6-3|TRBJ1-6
TGTGCCAGCAGTTCACGGTCGGGGTCCTATAATTCACCCCTCCACTTT
CASSSRSGSYNSPLHF
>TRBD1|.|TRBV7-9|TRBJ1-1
TGTGCCAGCAGCCGGCGCGACAGGGATAGGGCTGAAGCTTTCTTT
CASSRRDRDRAEAFF
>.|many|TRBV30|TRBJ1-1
TGTGCCTGGAGTATCGAGGCATCGGCTGAAGCTTTCTTT
CAWSIEASAEAFF
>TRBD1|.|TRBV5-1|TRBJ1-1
TGCGCCAGCAGCGTGGAACAGGGGTGGAACACTGAAGCTTTCTTT
CASSVEQGWNTEAFF
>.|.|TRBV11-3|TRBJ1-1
TGTGCCAGCAGCTTAGTGCGGAACACTGAAGCTTTCTTT
CASSLVRNTEAFF
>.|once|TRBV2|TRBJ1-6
TGTGCCAGCAGAGACAGGTATAATTCACCCCTCCACTTT
CASRDRYNSPLHF
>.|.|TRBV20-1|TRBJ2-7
TGCAGTGCTAGATCTGGGCACGAGCAGTACTTC
CSARSGHEQYF
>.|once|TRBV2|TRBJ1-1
TGTGCCAGCAGGGTAGCGAACACTGAAGCTTTCTTT
CASRVANTEAFF
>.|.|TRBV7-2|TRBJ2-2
TGTGCCAGCAGCTTAAACCACAAGTATACCGGGGAGCTGTTTTTT
CASSLNHKYTGELFF
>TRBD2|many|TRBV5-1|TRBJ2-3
TGCGCCAGCAGCCGTTTGACTAGCGGGGGGGCCACAGATACGCAGTATTTT
CASSRLTSGGATDTQYF
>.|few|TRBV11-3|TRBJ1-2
TGTGCCAGCAGCTCATTTCAGGGAGGAGTCCTAACGGGTGGCTACACCTTC
CASSSFQGGVLTGGYTF
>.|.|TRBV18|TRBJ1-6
TGTGCCAGCTCACCAGATCCGATTGGGAGTAATTCACCCCTCCACTTT
CASSPDPIGSNSPLHF
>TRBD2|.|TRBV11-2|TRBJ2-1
TGTGCCAGCAGCTTAAGCGGGGGGGCTGTCAATGAGCAGTTCTTC
CASSLSGGAVNEQFF
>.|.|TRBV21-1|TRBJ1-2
TGTGCCAGCAGCTTTATAGGTGCAGGGAATTCGGCAAGAGGTGGCTACACCTTC
CASSFIGAGNSARGGYTF
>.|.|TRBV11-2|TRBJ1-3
TGTGCCAGCAGCCTAACCTCGGGTTTGGGAAACACCATATATTTT
CASSLTSGLGNTIYF
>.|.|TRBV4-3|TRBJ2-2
TGCGCCAGCAGCCATCTGGGGGCAGCGAACACCGGGGAGCTGTTTTTT
CASSHLGAANTGELFF
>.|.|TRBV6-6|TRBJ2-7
TGTGCCAGCAGTTACGGGGCTGGCTACGAGCAGTACTTC
CASSYGAGYEQYF
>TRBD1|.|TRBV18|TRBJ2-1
TGTGCCAGCTCAAGTCGACAGGGTGGCTCCTACAATGAGCAGTTCTTC
CASSSRQGGSYNEQFF
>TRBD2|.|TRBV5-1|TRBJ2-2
TGCGCCAGCAGCCTGAGCGGGGGTAAGGGAGAGCTGTTTTTT
CASSLSGGKGELFF
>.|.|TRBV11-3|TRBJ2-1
TGTGCCAGCAGTGGGCAGTCTACCCACAATGAGCAGTTCTTC
CASSGQSTHNEQFF
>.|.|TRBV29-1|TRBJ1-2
TGCAGCGTCTGGGGGGGAGAAGGGGGCTACACCTTC
CSVWGGEGGYTF
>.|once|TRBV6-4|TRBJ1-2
TGTGCCAGCAGTGGGGGGCCTCGGAATGGCTACACCTTC
CASSGGPRNGYTF
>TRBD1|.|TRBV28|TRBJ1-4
TGTGCCAGCAGCCCACAGGGGGCCAGTCGAAAACTGTTTTTT
CASSPQGASRKLFF
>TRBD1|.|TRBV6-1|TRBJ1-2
TGTGCCAGCAGTGAAATACAGGGGGACGGCTACACCTTC
CASSEIQGDGYTF
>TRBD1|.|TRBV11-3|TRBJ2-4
TGTGCCAGCAGCCTTAGTGGACAGGGGGTTATCGCCAAAAACATTCAGTACTTC
CASSLSGQGVIAKNIQYF
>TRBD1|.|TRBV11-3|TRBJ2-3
TGTGCCAGCAGCTTAGTCGGGACAGGAAGCACAGATACGCAGTATTTT
CASSLVGTGSTDTQYF
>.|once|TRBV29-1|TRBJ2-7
TGCAGCGTTGTGGGGTCTTTTGGGAGGTCGTCCTACGAGCAGTACTTC
CSVVGSFGRSSYEQYF
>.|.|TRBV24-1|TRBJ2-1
TGTGCCACCAGTGATTTGCAAGCGGGCTCCTACAATGAGCAGTTCTTC
CATSDLQAGSYNEQFF
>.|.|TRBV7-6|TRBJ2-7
TGTGCCAGCAGCCCTGCTAACGAGCAGTACTTC
CASSPANEQYF
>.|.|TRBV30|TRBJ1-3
TGTGCTTCTGGACAGGGAAACACCATATATTTT
CASGQGNTIYF
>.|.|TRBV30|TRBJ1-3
TGTGCCTGGAGTCCGGGGGGGGGAAACACCATATATTTT
CAWSPGGGNTIYF
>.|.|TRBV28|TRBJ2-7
TGTGCCAGCAGTTCACCCGGGACTTTGACCTACGAGCAGTACTTC
CASSSPGTLTYEQYF
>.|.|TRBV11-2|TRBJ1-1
TGTGCCAGCAGCTTTGACACCGCGAACACTGAAGCTTTCTTT
CASSFDTANTEAFF
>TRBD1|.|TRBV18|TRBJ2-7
TGTGCCAGCTCACCCCAGGGGGCCATGAACTACGAGCAGTACTTC
CASSPQGAMNYEQYF
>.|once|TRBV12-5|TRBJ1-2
TGTGCTAGTGGTTCCGGGGGGGGCGGCTATGGCTACACCTTC
CASGSGGGGYGYTF
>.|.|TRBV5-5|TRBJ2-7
TGTGCCAGCAGCTTGGGCCGGTCCTACGAGCAGTACTTC
CASSLGRSYEQYF
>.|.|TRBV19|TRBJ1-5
TGTGCCAGTAGCCTCATGGGGGGGCTAAGGGGTCTGCCCCAGCATTTT
CASSLMGGLRGLPQHF
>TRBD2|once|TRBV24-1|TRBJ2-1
TGTGCCACCAGTGAATTACTAGCGGGGGTCAATGAGCAGTTCTTC
CATSELLAGVNEQFF
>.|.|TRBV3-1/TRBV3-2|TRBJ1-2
TGTGCCAGCAGCCAAGGGTCAGCTAACTATGGCTACACCTTC
CASSQGSANYGYTF
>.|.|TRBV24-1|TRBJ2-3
TGTGCCACCAGTGATCCAGGCCGCACAGATACGCAGTATTTT
CATSDPGRTDTQYF
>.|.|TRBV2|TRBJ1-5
TGTGCCAGCAGTGAGTTCAGGGGCGATCAGCCCCAGCATTTT
CASSEFRGDQPQHF
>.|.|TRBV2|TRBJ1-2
TGTGCCGTCCCTCGGGTCGGGGTAATGGCTGGCTATGGCTACACCTTC
CAVPRVGVMAGYGYTF
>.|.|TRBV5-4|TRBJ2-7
TGTGCCAGCAGTTATGGAGACAGACGCTCCTACGAGCAGTACTTC
CASSYGDRRSYEQYF
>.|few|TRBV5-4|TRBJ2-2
TGTGCCAGCAGCTTCCAAGCAGGGATGAACACCGGGGAGCTGTTTTTT
CASSFQAGMNTGELFF
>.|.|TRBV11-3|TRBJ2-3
TGTGCCAGCAGCTTGAGTCCGCGAGCAGATACGCAGTATTTT
CASSLSPRADTQYF
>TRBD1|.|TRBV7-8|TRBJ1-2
TGTGCCAGCAGCTACCGCCCCCTGGGACAGGGGGTCGGCTACACCTTC
CASSYRPLGQGVGYTF
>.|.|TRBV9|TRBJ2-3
TGTGCCAGCAGCGTAGCTACGAGGGGGGGGACAGATACGCAGTATTTT
CASSVATRGGTDTQYF